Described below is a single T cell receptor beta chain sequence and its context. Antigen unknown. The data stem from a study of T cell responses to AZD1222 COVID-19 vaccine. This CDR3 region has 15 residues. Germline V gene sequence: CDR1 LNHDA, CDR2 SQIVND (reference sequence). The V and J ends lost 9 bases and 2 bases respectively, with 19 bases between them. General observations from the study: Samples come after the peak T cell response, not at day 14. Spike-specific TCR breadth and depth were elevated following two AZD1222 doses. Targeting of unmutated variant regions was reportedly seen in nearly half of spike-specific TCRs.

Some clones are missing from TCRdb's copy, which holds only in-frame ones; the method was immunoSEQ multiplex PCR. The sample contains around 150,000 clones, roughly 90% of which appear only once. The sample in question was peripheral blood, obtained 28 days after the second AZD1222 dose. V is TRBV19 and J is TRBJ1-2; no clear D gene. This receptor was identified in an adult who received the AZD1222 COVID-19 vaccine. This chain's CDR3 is CASWVSVSWNYGYTF. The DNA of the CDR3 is TGTGCCAGCTGGGTTAGCGTTAGTTGGAACTATGGCTACACCTTC.